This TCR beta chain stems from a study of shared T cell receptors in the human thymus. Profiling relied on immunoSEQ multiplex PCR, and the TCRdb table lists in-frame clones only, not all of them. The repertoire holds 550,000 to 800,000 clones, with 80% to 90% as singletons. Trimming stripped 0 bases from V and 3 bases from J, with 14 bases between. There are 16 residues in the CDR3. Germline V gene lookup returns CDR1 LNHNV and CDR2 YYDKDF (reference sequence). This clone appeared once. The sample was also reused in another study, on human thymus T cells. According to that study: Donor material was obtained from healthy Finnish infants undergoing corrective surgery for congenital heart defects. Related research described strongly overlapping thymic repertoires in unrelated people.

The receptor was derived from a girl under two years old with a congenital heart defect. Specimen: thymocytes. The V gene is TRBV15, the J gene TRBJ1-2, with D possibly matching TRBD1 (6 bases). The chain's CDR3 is CATSRDFTGFHYGYTF. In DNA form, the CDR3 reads TGTGCCACCAGCAGAGATTTCACAGGGTTCCACTATGGCTACACCTTC.